Listed here are 18 T cell receptor beta chains from one sample, sequenced in a study of CXCR3-negative and CXCR3-positive naive CD8 T cells. The libraries of TRB cDNA were prepared using 5' RACE with UMI labels. Reanalyzing the 5' RACE reads, TCRdb keeps one entry per CDR3 protein, without DNA. Its table records around 92,000 distinct CDR3 sequences. Sequencing was carried out using naive CXCR3- CD8+ T cells from blood. Described subset: CD45RO-CCR7+CD27+CD95- naive CD8+ T cells lacking CXCR3 (TNR3-). Receptors originate from a human donor in good health. Some clones in this sample may be carry-over from other donors' samples.

The chain couples TRBV11-3 to TRBJ1-2. From germline, CDR1 is SGHNT and CDR2 YENEEA. The CDR3 loop spans 16 amino acids. Here the CDR3 reads CASSSRTTLVNYGYTF.

The chain links TRBV7-8 to TRBJ2-2; TCRdb outputs TRBD1, but without DNA this stays unchecked. There are 15 residues in the CDR3. CDR1 and CDR2 (germline): SGHVS, FQNEAQ. The CDR3 protein is CASSLSGGYTGELFF. Complete variable domain (other parts from reference TRBV7-8 and TRBJ2-2): GAGVSQSPRYKVAKRGQDVALRCDPISGHVSLFWYQQALGQGPEFLTYFQNEAQLDKSGLPSDRFFAERPEGSVSTLKIQRTQQEDSAVYLCASSLSGGYTGELFFGEGSRLTVL.

The chain uses TRBV7-3 and TRBJ2-7; as DNA is missing, the TRBD1 call by TCRdb cannot be tested. CDR3 size: 14 residues. Germline V gene lookup returns CDR1 SGHTA and CDR2 FQGTGA. CDR3 protein: CASSLLSGPYEQYF.

The chain is built from TRBV3-1 and TRBJ1-1; TCRdb gives TRBD1 as the D gene, but with no DNA this cannot be confirmed. Germline V gene lookup returns CDR1 LGHDT and CDR2 YNNKEL (reference sequence). The CDR3 totals 16 residues. Here the CDR3 reads CASSPDRTEVNTEAFF.

This chain uses TRBV2 with TRBJ2-7; TCRdb proposes TRBD1, but this gene call is untestable without DNA. Germline lookup yields CDR1 SNHLY and CDR2 FYNNEI. The CDR3 is 13 residues long. The CDR3 sequence is CASLQGARGEQYF.

The chain has TRBV10-3 and TRBJ2-1. Germline CDR1 is ENHRY and CDR2 is SYGVKD. This CDR3 comprises 16 residues. CDR3 in amino acids: CAISESELAPYNEQFF.

V and J are TRBV7-9 and TRBJ2-7; no DNA is available, so the TRBD2 call from TCRdb remains unchecked. The CDR3 totals 17 residues. The V gene's germline CDR1 is SEHNR and CDR2 FQNEAQ (reference sequence). The CDR3 protein is CASSSSSGRAVITEQYF.

V and J are TRBV12-3 or TRBV12-4 and TRBJ2-5; TCRdb proposes TRBD1, but this gene call is untestable without DNA. The CDR3 is made up of 13 amino acids. The CDR3 region is CASRPGEEETQYF.

The chain is built from TRBV12-3 or TRBV12-4 and TRBJ2-7. CDR3 length equals 13 residues. The chain's CDR3 is CASSLWGSYEQYF.

The chain is built from TRBV10-3 and TRBJ1-2; TCRdb outputs TRBD1, but without DNA this stays unchecked. CDR3 length: 16 residues. Germline loops: CDR1 ENHRY, CDR2 SYGVKD. The CDR3 sequence: CAISTSDALANYGYTF.

The CDR3 is CASGVGGEVNTEAFF. This chain links TRBV28 with TRBJ1-1; the TCRdb D gene call, TRBD1, has no DNA to confirm it. Germline loops: CDR1 MDHEN, CDR2 SYDVKM. The CDR3 runs 15 residues.

The chain is built from TRBV19 and TRBJ2-3; checking the TCRdb D call of TRBD1 is not possible without DNA. The germline V gene encodes CDR1 LNHDA and CDR2 SQIVND (reference sequence). The CDR3 extends over 17 amino acids. CDR3 in amino acids: CASSTLPTGPYTDTQYF.

The chain carries TRBV7-6 and TRBJ2-3. CDR1 and CDR2 (germline): SGHVS, FNYEAQ. The CDR3 is made up of 15 amino acids. The CDR3 sequence: CASSFTGLAPDTQYF.

The gene calls are TRBV5-1 and TRBJ2-1; TCRdb gives TRBD1 as the D gene, but with no DNA this cannot be confirmed. This CDR3 is 16 amino acids long. Germline lookup yields CDR1 SGHRS and CDR2 YFSETQ. The CDR3 is CASSSLTGPSYNEQFF.

V gene TRBV28 combines with J gene TRBJ2-7; TCRdb's D call of TRBD1 is untestable without DNA. The CDR3 runs to 13 residues. In germline, CDR1 is MDHEN, CDR2 SYDVKM. The CDR3 loop reads CASSPSGAGEQYF.

This chain links TRBV5-1 with TRBJ1-1. Germline V gives CDR1 SGHRS, CDR2 YFSETQ. The CDR3 is made up of 14 amino acids. CDR3 amino acids: CASSLGRRLTEAFF.

The chain has TRBV21-1 and TRBJ2-7; TCRdb outputs TRBD2, but without DNA this stays unchecked. TRBV21-1 is an annotated pseudogene. The CDR3 contains 15 residues. This CDR3 reads CASSKEETRPYEQYF.

The chain recombines TRBV7-9 with TRBJ2-7; the D call of TRBD1 rests on TCRdb alone, since no DNA is present to check it. Germline-derived CDR1 and CDR2 are SEHNR and FQNEAQ (reference sequence). This CDR3 region has 17 residues. CDR3 amino acids: CASSLASGTGLPYEQYF. Filled out from reference TRBV7-9 and TRBJ2-7, the complete variable domain reads DTGVSQNPRHKITKRGQNVTFRCDPISEHNRLYWYRQTLGQGPEFLTYFQNEAQLEKSRLLSDRFSAERPKGSFSTLEIQRTEQGDSAMYLCASSLASGTGLPYEQYFGPGTRLTVT.